These 24 T cell receptor beta chains came from one sample sequenced in a study of CXCR3-negative and CXCR3-positive naive CD8 T cells. Their antigens remain unidentified. The authors prepared UMI-labeled TRB cDNA libraries by 5' RACE. With the 5' RACE reads reprocessed, TCRdb shows one record per CDR3 protein and no DNA. This sample contains tens of thousands of distinct CDR3 sequences. Findings of the study overall: Greater hydrophobicity was found in TRB CDR3s of CXCR3-positive naive cells than of CXCR3-negative naive cells.

The sequenced sample consisted of naive CXCR3+ CD8+ T cells from blood. Subset denoted: CD45RO-CCR7+CD27+CD95- naive CD8+ T cells expressing CXCR3 (TNR3+). Receptors originate from a human donor in good health. Some clones in this sample may be carry-over from other donors' samples.

The chain combines TRBV12-3 or TRBV12-4 with TRBJ2-3; TCRdb returns TRBD1, unconfirmable since there is no DNA. The CDR3 totals 14 residues. The chain's CDR3 is CASTWDRAGDTQYF.

The V and J genes are TRBV15 and TRBJ2-7; TCRdb proposes TRBD1, but this gene call is untestable without DNA. The germline V gene encodes CDR1 LNHNV and CDR2 YYDKDF (reference sequence). CDR3 size: 15 residues. The CDR3 loop reads CATSRDGGGGYEQYF.

The J gene is TRBJ2-3, the V gene TRBV3-1; TCRdb's D call, TRBD1, is unchecked because there is no DNA. CDR1 and CDR2 from the germline V gene are LGHDT and YNNKEL (reference sequence). There are 14 residues in the CDR3. CDR3: CASSQSSQGDTQYF.

This rearrangement joins TRBV27 to TRBJ2-7; the D call from TCRdb, TRBD1, cannot be confirmed without DNA. CDR3 length: 15 residues. Germline V CDR1 and CDR2: MNHEY, SMNVEV (reference sequence). The CDR3 loop reads CASSFLGGAGYEQYF.

This chain joins TRBV6-5 and TRBJ1-1; as DNA is missing, the TRBD1 call by TCRdb cannot be tested. Germline CDR1 and CDR2: MNHEY and SVGAGI. The CDR3 is 13 amino acids. The CDR3 loop reads CATRTGGFTEAFF.

The chain combines TRBV15 with TRBJ1-3; lacking DNA, the TRBD1 call made by TCRdb goes unchecked. This CDR3 contains 14 residues. The germline V gene has CDR1 LNHNV and CDR2 YYDKDF (reference sequence). The CDR3 reads CATSTDRGGNTIYF.

The chain carries TRBV29-1 and TRBJ1-1; there is no DNA to check the TCRdb D call of TRBD1. In germline, CDR1 is SQVTM, CDR2 ANQGSEA. This CDR3 spans 13 amino acids. CDR3 amino acids: CSVNRGEGTEAFF.

The V gene is TRBV28, the J gene TRBJ2-7; without DNA, the TCRdb call of TRBD1 cannot be checked. This CDR3 has 14 residues. Germline V gene sequence: CDR1 MDHEN, CDR2 SYDVKM. CDR3 residues: CASRFGTGFYEQYF.

The chain carries TRBV7-2 and TRBJ2-1. The CDR3 spans 15 residues. Per germline, CDR1 SGHTA and CDR2 FQGNSA. The CDR3 is CASRFDRSYSNEQFF.

V and J are TRBV7-9 and TRBJ2-5; TCRdb names TRBD2, which stays unverified in the absence of DNA. Germline CDR1 is SEHNR and CDR2 is FQNEAQ (reference sequence). The CDR3 spans 18 residues. The CDR3 here is CASSLGAAREVYQETQYF.

V usage is TRBV4-1 and J usage is TRBJ2-2; TCRdb's D gene call, TRBD1, goes unchecked for lack of DNA. This CDR3 spans 15 amino acids. Per germline, CDR1 MGHRA and CDR2 YSYEKL. The CDR3 sequence is CASRSSGTGPGELFF.

This chain links TRBV4-3 with TRBJ2-1; TCRdb returns TRBD1, unconfirmable since there is no DNA. This CDR3 spans 17 amino acids. In germline, CDR1 is LGHNA, CDR2 YSLEER. This CDR3 reads CASSQDRGGLSYNEQFF.

The chain is built from TRBV7-6 and TRBJ2-7; checking the TCRdb D call of TRBD2 is not possible without DNA. CDR1 is SGHVS, CDR2 FNYEAQ, per germline. CDR3 length: 14 amino acids. The CDR3 reads CASSLGDGSYEQYF. The full variable domain, with the rest looked up from reference TRBV7-6 and TRBJ2-7, is GAGVSQSPRYKVTKRGQDVALRCDPISGHVSLYWYRQALGQGPEFLTYFNYEAQQDKSGLPNDRFSAERPEGSISTLTIQRTEQRDSAMYRCASSLGDGSYEQYFGPGTRLTVT.

The rearrangement uses TRBV4-1 and TRBJ2-5; TCRdb's D gene call, TRBD2, goes unchecked for lack of DNA. The CDR3 has 17 residues. Per the germline V gene, CDR1 is MGHRA and CDR2 is YSYEKL. The CDR3 loop reads CASSPSGSGGARETQYF.

The chain joins TRBV5-4 to TRBJ1-1. The CDR3 sequence is 12 residues long. Germline V gene lookup returns CDR1 SGHNT and CDR2 YYREEE (reference sequence). This CDR3 reads CASSLQGTEAFF. Supplemented by reference TRBV5-4 and TRBJ1-1, the full variable domain reads ETGVTQSPTHLIKTRGQQVTLRCSSQSGHNTVSWYQQALGQGPQFIFQYYREEENGRGNFPPRFSGLQFPNYSSELNVNALELDDSALYLCASSLQGTEAFFGQGTRLTVV.

This chain connects TRBV28 to TRBJ2-3. Per the germline V gene, CDR1 is MDHEN and CDR2 is SYDVKM. The CDR3 totals 11 residues. The CDR3 loop is CATDVTDTQYF.

This chain joins TRBV5-4 and TRBJ2-1; the D call of TRBD2 rests on TCRdb alone, since no DNA is present to check it. Germline CDR1 is SGHNT and CDR2 is YYREEE (reference sequence). The CDR3 runs to 14 residues. CDR3 protein: CASSSGTSADEQFF.

The chain carries TRBV11-2 and TRBJ2-1. In germline, CDR1 is SGHAT, CDR2 FQNNGV. The CDR3 covers 14 residues. The CDR3 reads CASSCRDCYNEQFF.

The V and J genes are TRBV12-3 or TRBV12-4 and TRBJ1-1; with no DNA, the TCRdb D assignment of TRBD1 cannot be verified. This CDR3 has 14 residues. The chain's CDR3 is CASRSRGGKTEAFF.

This chain uses TRBV27 with TRBJ2-1. The germline V gene has CDR1 MNHEY and CDR2 SMNVEV (reference sequence). The CDR3 is 11 residues long. The CDR3 sequence: CASTSFGEQFF.

The chain has TRBV6-5 and TRBJ2-7; TCRdb's D gene call, TRBD2, goes unchecked for lack of DNA. Germline CDR1 reads MNHEY; CDR2 reads SVGAGI. The CDR3 is 15 amino acids. CDR3 sequence: CASSYGDLSSYEQYF.

The chain couples TRBV20-1 to TRBJ2-7; TCRdb's D gene call, TRBD2, goes unchecked for lack of DNA. This CDR3 has 12 amino acids. CDR1 and CDR2 from the germline V gene are DFQATT and SNEGSKA (reference sequence). CDR3 region: CSARDQSPSTYF.

This sequence joins TRBV3-1 and TRBJ2-7. This CDR3 is 13 amino acids long. Per germline, CDR1 LGHDT and CDR2 YNNKEL (reference sequence). This CDR3 is CASSQENLPEQYF.

The chain combines TRBV13 with TRBJ2-7; TCRdb selects TRBD2, and the lack of DNA leaves this call unchecked. The CDR3 is 14 amino acids. The germline gives CDR1 PRHDT, CDR2 FYEKMQ (reference sequence). CDR3 in amino acids: CASGLHVGVGEQYF.